One sample yielded the 21 T cell receptor beta chains listed below, sequenced in a study of cytomegalovirus exposure and HLA in healthy donors. A multiplex PCR was run with 60 Vbeta primers and 13 Jbeta primers. Some clones are missing from TCRdb's copy, which holds only in-frame ones; the method was immunoSEQ multiplex PCR. Among 100,000 to 150,000 clones listed, 75% to 85% were seen once. Sequencing input: PBMCs. The receptors stem from a man in his forties in good health and CMV-seronegative.

The rearrangement uses TRBV11-2 and TRBJ2-3; 12 bases are a match to TRBD2. Per the germline V gene, CDR1 is SGHAT and CDR2 is FQNNGV. The CDR3 runs to 16 residues. Losses at the gene ends were 6 bases for V and 6 bases for J; bases not matched to a gene: 10. The CDR3 coding sequence is TGTGCCAGCAGAGCCCGGACTAGCGGGATTCCTGATACGCAGTATTTT. This sequence encodes CASRARTSGIPDTQYF.

The genes are TRBV29-1 and TRBJ2-3; 8 positions agree with TRBD2. The CDR3 length is 11 residues. The V segment lost 7 bases and the J segment 3 bases; nucleotides outside the gene matches: 0. CDR1 and CDR2 from the germline V gene are SQVTM and ANQGSEA. The CDR3 loop is CSERGTDTQYF. The CDR3, as DNA: TGCAGCGAGCGGGGGACAGATACGCAGTATTTT.

V usage is TRBV29-1 and J usage is TRBJ2-3, with D possibly being TRBD2 (5 bases). CDR1 and CDR2 (germline): SQVTM, ANQGSEA. Trimming removed 7 bases at V and 4 bases at J, with 12 bases between. This CDR3 is 12 amino acids long. The CDR3 protein is CSADWGSDTQYF. Written as DNA, the CDR3 is TGCAGCGCGGACTGGGGATCAGATACGCAGTATTTT.

The chain carries TRBV9 and TRBJ2-7; 7 bases are shared with TRBD2. Germline values: CDR1 SGDLS, CDR2 YYNGEE. V lost 0 bases to trimming and J lost 0 bases; unmatched junction nucleotides: 0. The CDR3 covers 14 residues. The DNA of the CDR3 is TGTGCCAGCAGCGTAGGACTAGCCTCCTACGAGCAGTACTTC. It yields the protein CASSVGLASYEQYF.

The rearrangement joins TRBV5-8 to TRBJ2-7; D not resolved. From germline, CDR1 is SGHTS and CDR2 YDEGEE. The CDR3 has 10 residues. V was cut by 6 bases and J by 2 bases, with 3 bases left in between. The CDR3 DNA sequence: TGTGCCAGCACCGCCTACGAGCAGTACTTC. This encodes CASTAYEQYF. Based on the CDR3 plus reference TRBV5-8 and TRBJ2-7, the full variable domain is EAGVTQSPTHLIKTRGQQATLRCSPISGHTSVYWYQQALGLGLQFLLWYDEGEERNRGNFPPRFSGRQFPNYSSELNVNALELEDSALYLCASTAYEQYFGPGTRLTVT.

The V call is TRBV29-1, the J call TRBJ1-1, with D uncertain. CDR3 length: 13 amino acids. Trimming pared 0 bases from V and 2 bases from J, leaving 7 bases between. Germline CDR1 and CDR2: SQVTM and ANQGSEA. In nucleotides, the CDR3 is TGCAGCGTTGAAGACAGGATCAACACTGAAGCTTTCTTT. Amino acids: CSVEDRINTEAFF.

The CDR3 protein is CASSLRRPSSGANVLTF. For the CDR3, the DNA is TGTGCCAGCAGCTTGCGCAGGCCGAGCTCTGGGGCCAACGTCCTGACTTTC. The gene calls are TRBV7-2 and TRBJ2-6; D is ambiguous. The CDR3 is made up of 17 amino acids. CDR1 is SGHTA and CDR2 is FQGNSA in the germline V gene. Trimming shortened V by 3 bases and J by 0 bases, and 12 bases separated the two germline ends.

The V call is TRBV28, the J call TRBJ2-7; TRBD1 matches 9 bases. CDR1 and CDR2 from the germline V gene are MDHEN and SYDVKM. The CDR3 has 15 residues. V shed 3 bases and J 3 bases; nucleotides not matched to a gene: 6. CDR3 nucleotides: TGTGCCAGCAGTTTTCCCTCGACAGGGGGCTACGAGCAGTACTTC. Translated, it gives CASSFPSTGGYEQYF. Complete variable domain (other parts from reference TRBV28 and TRBJ2-7): DVKVTQSSRYLVKRTGEKVFLECVQDMDHENMFWYRQDPGLGLRLIYFSYDVKMKEKGDIPEGYSVSREKKERFSLILESASTNQTSMYLCASSFPSTGGYEQYFGPGTRLTVT.

Turning to this clone: The junction and the germline gene differ at one end; a read error may be behind it. The chain recombines TRBV10-3 with TRBJ2-7; D call uncertain. Germline V CDR1 and CDR2: ENHRY, SYGVKD. The CDR3 is 11 amino acids. The CDR3 region is CAPRQLYGQYF. The CDR3, as DNA: TGTGCCCCGCGGCAGCTGTACGGGCAGTACTTC.

V and J are TRBV2 and TRBJ2-7; tentatively, D is TRBD1 (6 bases). Trimming removed 6 bases at V and 5 bases at J, with 11 bases between. The CDR3 runs 12 residues. Germline values: CDR1 SNHLY, CDR2 FYNNEI. The CDR3 DNA is TGTGCCAGCAGAAGCACAGGGCACGAGCAGTACTTC. Translating it yields CASRSTGHEQYF. The complete variable domain, with remaining parts taken from reference TRBV2 and TRBJ2-7, reads EPEVTQTPSHQVTQMGQEVILRCVPISNHLYFYWYRQILGQKVEFLVSFYNNEISEKSEIFDDQFSVERPDGSNFTLKIRSTKLEDSAMYFCASRSTGHEQYFGPGTRLTVT.

This clone has a handful of counts. The chain couples TRBV6-4 to TRBJ2-1, with 10 bases identical to TRBD2. The CDR3 sequence is 15 residues long. The germline V gene has CDR1 MRHNA and CDR2 SNTAGT. The ends lost 4 bases at V and 0 bases at J; junction bases unmatched: 0. Written as DNA, the CDR3 is TGTGCCAGCAGTGCTAGCGGGGGCTCCTACAATGAGCAGTTCTTC. As protein: CASSASGGSYNEQFF.

V usage is TRBV27 and J usage is TRBJ2-1; D gene uncertain. CDR3 size: 14 residues. V lost 1 base and J lost 4, with 8 bases in between. Germline V lookup: CDR1 MNHEY, CDR2 SMNVEV (reference sequence). CDR3 sequence reads: CASSLYTTYNEQFF. The CDR3, as DNA: TGTGCCAGCAGTTTATATACCACTTACAATGAGCAGTTCTTC.

V and J are TRBV7-6 and TRBJ1-3; D not certain. CDR1 and CDR2 (germline): SGHVS, FNYEAQ. V was cut by 0 bases and J by 0 bases, with 12 bases left in between. This CDR3 spans 17 amino acids. DNA of the CDR3: TGTGCCAGCAGCTTAGCGCCGGGAGGGAACTCTGGAAACACCATATATTTT. This sequence encodes CASSLAPGGNSGNTIYF.

The chain employs TRBV15 and TRBJ2-1, with 12 bases aligning to TRBD2. V gave up 0 bases and J gave up 3 bases; unmatched junction bases: 6. CDR1 and CDR2 from the germline V gene are LNHNV and YYDKDF (reference sequence). This CDR3 comprises 18 residues. CDR3 sequence reads: CATSREVGLAGFYNEQFF. The CDR3 DNA is TGTGCCACCAGCAGAGAGGTAGGACTAGCGGGATTCTACAATGAGCAGTTCTTC.

The chain carries TRBV19 and TRBJ1-4; possibly TRBD1 for D (6 bases). This CDR3 has 15 residues. The germline V gene encodes CDR1 LNHDA and CDR2 SQIVND (reference sequence). Trimming removed 7 bases from V and 10 bases from J, with 22 bases in between. CDR3 nucleotide sequence: TGTGCCAGTACTCAACTTCAGGGGAGCCCGGGAAAACTGTTTTTT. Amino acids: CASTQLQGSPGKLFF.

J is TRBJ2-7 and V is TRBV2, with D possibly TRBD2 on 6 matching bases. Germline V gene sequence: CDR1 SNHLY, CDR2 FYNNEI. The CDR3 consists of 15 residues. Trimming took 6 bases from V and 2 from J, leaving 17 bases between them. DNA for the CDR3: TGTGCCAGCAGGCCCCAAGCGGGCCTCACCTACGAGCAGTACTTC. This codes for CASRPQAGLTYEQYF.

This chain links TRBV4-1 with TRBJ1-5; D remains unclear. Trimming cost V 0 bases and J 7 bases, with 10 bases left between them. This CDR3 has 14 residues. Germline V gene lookup returns CDR1 MGHRA and CDR2 YSYEKL. In nucleotides, the CDR3 is TGCGCCAGCAGCCAAGATAATCTACTCCAGCCCCAGCATTTT. This gives the protein CASSQDNLLQPQHF.

The rearrangement uses TRBV5-1 and TRBJ1-5; D gene ambiguous. CDR1 and CDR2 from the germline V gene are SGHRS and YFSETQ. The CDR3 has 16 amino acids. V was cut by 4 bases and J by 2 bases, with 16 bases left in between. Written as DNA, the CDR3 is TGCGCCAGCAGCCAAGGACTAAATGGAGGCAATCAGCCCCAGCATTTT. Translating gives CASSQGLNGGNQPQHF.

This chain connects TRBV10-1 to TRBJ2-1; TRBD2 might be the D (7 bases). The CDR3 loop spans 20 amino acids. Germline V gene data show CDR1 as WNHNN and CDR2 as SYGVQD (reference sequence). Trimming stripped 4 bases from V and 5 bases from J, with 30 bases between. The CDR3 spells CASSAKGGHGSETPDNEQFF. The CDR3 DNA sequence: TGCGCCAGCAGTGCAAAGGGGGGGCATGGTTCGGAAACCCCGGACAATGAGCAGTTCTTC.

As to this clone: Compared with germline, one end of the junction differs, possibly owing to a read error. J is TRBJ2-7 and V is TRBV11-2, with D uncertain. Germline lookup yields CDR1 SGHAT and CDR2 FQNNGV. This CDR3 region has 13 residues. CDR3 loop: CASSLAKSYGQYF. The DNA for the CDR3 is TGTGCCAGCAGCTTAGCGAAGTCCTACGGGCAGTACTTC.

V and J are TRBV30 and TRBJ1-2; D remains unclear. V was cut by 4 bases and J by 7 bases, with 13 bases left in between. CDR1 and CDR2 (germline): GTSNPN, SVGIG (reference sequence). The CDR3 contains 12 residues. CDR3 in DNA: TGTGCCTGGACACGGGAGAGCAGTGGCTACACCTTC. Translated, it gives CAWTRESSGYTF.